This TCR beta chain was sequenced in a study of T-cell reconstitution after alpha-beta-depleted transplantation in children. The TCRbeta library incorporated unique molecular identifiers. TCRdb ran MiXCR on the PCR reads and lists one entry per CDR3 protein. This sample has fewer than 700,000 distinct CDR3 sequences; around 13% occur once, and the top ten carry around 2.2%. Study outcomes and limitations: T-cell counts and diversity at one year following transplant were attributed mainly to newly produced T cells. By about two months after transplant, alpha-beta T cells reportedly arose from several hundred graft clones that had expanded. At day 60, the high TCRbeta diversity found in some patients originated from recipient T cells and thymic progenitors that had survived.

This CDR3 is 15 amino acids long. The V gene's germline CDR1 is MGHRA and CDR2 YSYEKL. The V gene lost 1 base and the J gene lost 3 bases, with 12 bases spanning the gap. As concerns this clonotype: Antigen unknown.

Specimen: PBMCs, mostly from graft donor cells, collected 360 days after TCRalphabeta/CD19-depleted stem cell transplant. This TCR was sampled from a male patient younger than 18 who had a stem cell transplant for acute myeloid leukemia, so the T cells may come from the graft donor. The J gene is TRBJ2-5, the V gene TRBV4-1; weak D call: TRBD1 (5 bases). In DNA, the CDR3 is TGCGCCAGCAGCCAAGTGCCCAGGGCCGAAGAGACCCAGTACTTC. It translates to CASSQVPRAEETQYF.